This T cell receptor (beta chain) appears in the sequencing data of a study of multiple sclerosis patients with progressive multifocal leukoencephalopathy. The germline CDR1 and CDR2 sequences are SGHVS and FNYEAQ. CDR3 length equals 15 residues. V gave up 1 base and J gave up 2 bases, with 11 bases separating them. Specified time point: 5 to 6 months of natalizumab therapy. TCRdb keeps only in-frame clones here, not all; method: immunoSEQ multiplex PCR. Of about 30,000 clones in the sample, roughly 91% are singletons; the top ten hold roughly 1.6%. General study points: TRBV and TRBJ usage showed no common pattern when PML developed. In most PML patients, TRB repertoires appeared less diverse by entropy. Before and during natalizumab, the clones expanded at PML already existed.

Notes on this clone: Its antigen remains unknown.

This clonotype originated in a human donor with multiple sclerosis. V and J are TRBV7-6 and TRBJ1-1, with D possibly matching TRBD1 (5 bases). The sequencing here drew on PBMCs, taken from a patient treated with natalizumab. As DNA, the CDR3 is TGTGCCAGCAGCTTAGAGGCAGGGCCCAACACTGAAGCTTTCTTT. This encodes CASSLEAGPNTEAFF.